This TCR beta chain was documented in a study of T cell responses to AZD1222 COVID-19 vaccine. This clone was detected once. Its antigen is as yet unknown. Sequencing was performed with immunoSEQ multiplex PCR; in TCRdb, only in-frame clones are kept and a portion is missing. The sample has 120,000 or so clones, roughly 88% seen once. Study-wide results and limits: The breadth and depth of Spike-specific TCRs increased once two AZD1222 doses had been given. Nearly half of spike-specific TCRs reportedly go after variant regions that carry no mutations. Seropositive at baseline were only a handful of AZD1222 recipients. Donors, mostly white British, included more females; clonal diversity was possibly underestimated.

CDR3 size: 14 residues. The TCR was taken from an adult in good health. The sample was peripheral blood, taken on day 0 of MenACWY control vaccination. The chain joins TRBV21-1 to TRBJ2-7; TRBD2 reflects the table's D call only, with no check against the DNA. TRBV21-1 is marked as a pseudogene. CDR3 sequence: CASSTSIDSYEQYV. Written as DNA, the CDR3 is TGTGCCAGCAGCACAAGTATAGACTCCTACGAGCAGTACGTC.